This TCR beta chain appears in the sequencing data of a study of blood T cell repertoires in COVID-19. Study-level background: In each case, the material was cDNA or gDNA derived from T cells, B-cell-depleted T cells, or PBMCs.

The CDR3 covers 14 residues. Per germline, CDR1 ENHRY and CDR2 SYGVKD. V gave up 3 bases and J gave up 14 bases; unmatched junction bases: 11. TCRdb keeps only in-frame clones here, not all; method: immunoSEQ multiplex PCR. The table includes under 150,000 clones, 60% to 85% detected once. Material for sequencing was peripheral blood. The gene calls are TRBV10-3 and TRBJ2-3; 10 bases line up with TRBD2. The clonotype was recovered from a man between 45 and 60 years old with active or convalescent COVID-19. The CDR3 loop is CAISDPGTSVFAYF. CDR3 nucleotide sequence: TGTGCCATCAGTGACCCCGGGACTAGCGTGTTTGCGTATTTT.